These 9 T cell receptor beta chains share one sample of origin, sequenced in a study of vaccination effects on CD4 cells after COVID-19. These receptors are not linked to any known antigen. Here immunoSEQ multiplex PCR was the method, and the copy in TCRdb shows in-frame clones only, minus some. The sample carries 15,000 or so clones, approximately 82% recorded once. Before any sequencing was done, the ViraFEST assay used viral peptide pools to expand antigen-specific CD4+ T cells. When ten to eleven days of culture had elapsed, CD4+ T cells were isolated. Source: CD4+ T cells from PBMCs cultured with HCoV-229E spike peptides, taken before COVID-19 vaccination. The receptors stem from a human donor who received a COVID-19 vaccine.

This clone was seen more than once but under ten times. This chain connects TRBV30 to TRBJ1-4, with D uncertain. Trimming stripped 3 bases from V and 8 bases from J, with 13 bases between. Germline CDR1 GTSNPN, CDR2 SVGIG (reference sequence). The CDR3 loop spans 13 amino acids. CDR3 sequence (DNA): TGTGCCTGGAGCGGGCAAGCGGGAGAAAAACTGTTTTTT. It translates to CAWSGQAGEKLFF.

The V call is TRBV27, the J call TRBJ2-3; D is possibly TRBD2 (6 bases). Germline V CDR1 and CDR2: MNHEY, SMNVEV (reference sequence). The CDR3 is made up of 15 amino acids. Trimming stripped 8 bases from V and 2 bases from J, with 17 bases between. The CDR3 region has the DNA TGTGCCAGCTCCCGTAGGGCGGGGACCACAGATACGCAGTATTTT. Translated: CASSRRAGTTDTQYF.

Written as DNA, the CDR3 is TGTGCCAGCAGCTTAAAGGGTACAGATACGCAGTATTTT. Translation gives CASSLKGTDTQYF. This chain joins TRBV5-6 and TRBJ2-3; no firm D call. The CDR3 contains 13 residues. The V and J ends lost 2 bases and 3 bases respectively, with 7 bases between them. Germline CDR1 reads SGHDT; CDR2 reads YYEEEE.

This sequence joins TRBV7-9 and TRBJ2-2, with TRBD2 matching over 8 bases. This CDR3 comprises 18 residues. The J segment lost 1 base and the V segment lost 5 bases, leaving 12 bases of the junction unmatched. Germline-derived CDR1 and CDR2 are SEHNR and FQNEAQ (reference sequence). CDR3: CASSRAGGASRNTGELFF. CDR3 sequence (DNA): TGTGCCAGCAGCCGAGCCGGGGGGGCCTCACGGAACACCGGGGAGCTGTTTTTT.

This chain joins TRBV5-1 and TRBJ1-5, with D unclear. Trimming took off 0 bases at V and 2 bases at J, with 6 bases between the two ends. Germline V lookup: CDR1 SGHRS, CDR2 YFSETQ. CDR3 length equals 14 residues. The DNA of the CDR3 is TGCGCCAGCAGCTTGGAAGGCCGCAATCAGCCCCAGCATTTT. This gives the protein CASSLEGRNQPQHF.

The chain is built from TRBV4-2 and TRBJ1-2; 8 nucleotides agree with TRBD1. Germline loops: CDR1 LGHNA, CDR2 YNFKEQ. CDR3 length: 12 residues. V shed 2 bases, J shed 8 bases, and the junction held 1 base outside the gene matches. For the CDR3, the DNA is TGTGCCAGCAGCCAACGGACAGGGGGCTACACCTTC. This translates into CASSQRTGGYTF.

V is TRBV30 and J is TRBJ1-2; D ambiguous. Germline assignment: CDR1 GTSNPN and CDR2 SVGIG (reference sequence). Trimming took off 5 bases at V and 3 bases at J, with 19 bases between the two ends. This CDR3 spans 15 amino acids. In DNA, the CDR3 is TGTGCCTGGGATAGGTCGGCTTCAAATCACTATGGCTACACCTTC. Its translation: CAWDRSASNHYGYTF.

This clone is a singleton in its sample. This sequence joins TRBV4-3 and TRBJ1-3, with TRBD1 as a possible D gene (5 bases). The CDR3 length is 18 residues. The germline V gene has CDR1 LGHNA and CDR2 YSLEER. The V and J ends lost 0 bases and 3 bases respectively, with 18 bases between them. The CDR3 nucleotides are TGCGCCAGCAGCCAAGATCTCCCGGGACGGGCCCTTGGAAACACCATATATTTT. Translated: CASSQDLPGRALGNTIYF.

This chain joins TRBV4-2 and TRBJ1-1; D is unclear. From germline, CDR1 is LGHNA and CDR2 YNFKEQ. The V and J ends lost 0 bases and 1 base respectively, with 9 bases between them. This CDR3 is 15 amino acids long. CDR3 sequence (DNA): TGTGCCAGCAGCCAAGATCTTTGGACGAACACTGAAGCTTTCTTT. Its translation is CASSQDLWTNTEAFF.